A single sample is the source of the 24 T cell receptor beta chains below, sequenced in a study of response to subunit inactivated influenza vaccine. TCRdb re-called the RT-PCR reads through MiXCR, storing one row per CDR3 protein. This table has 500,000 to 600,000 distinct CDR3 sequences, around 13% appearing once. The input for sequencing was PBMCs from blood, taken about 11 days after vaccination. The source is a man aged 45-65 years who received an inactivated influenza vaccine.

The gene calls are TRBV29-1 and TRBJ2-7, with D possibly TRBD1 on 5 matching bases. The V end lost 8 bases, the J end lost 2 bases, and 19 bases lay between the germline ends. CDR3 length: 14 residues. Germline V gene sequence: CDR1 SQVTM, CDR2 ANQGSEA. The CDR3 here is CSIRRGLSPYEQYF. CDR3 in DNA: TGCAGCATTAGAAGGGGCTTAAGCCCCTACGAGCAGTACTTC.

This clonotype was seen a few times. The rearrangement links TRBV12-3 or TRBV12-4 to TRBJ1-4, with D tentatively TRBD1 (5 bases). V lost 3 bases, J lost 2 bases, and 10 bases lay in between. This CDR3 region has 15 residues. CDR3 sequence: CASSFGGNTNEKLFF. The CDR3 DNA sequence: TGTGCCAGCAGTTTTGGGGGGAACACTAATGAAAAACTGTTTTTT.

This clonotype was observed a handful of times. V gene TRBV6-5 combines with J gene TRBJ2-3, with 7 bases that match TRBD2. The CDR3 is 16 residues long. The V gene end was trimmed by 3 bases and the J gene end by 2 bases; junction bases not matched to a gene: 8. The germline V gene encodes CDR1 MNHEY and CDR2 SVGAGI. The CDR3, as DNA: TGTGCCAGCAGTTATAACTCGGGAGGCTTCACAGATACGCAGTATTTT. Translating gives CASSYNSGGFTDTQYF.

CDR3 nucleotides: TGTGCCACCAGCTGGGTCAGACAGGGGGAAGAGACCCAGTACTTC. Translating it yields CATSWVRQGEETQYF. This chain joins TRBV24-1 and TRBJ2-5, with 9 bases identical to TRBD1. J lost 3 bases, V lost 7 bases, and 8 bases had no gene match. CDR3 length: 15 residues. Germline CDR1 is KGHDR and CDR2 is SFDVKD.

This clonotype came up a few times. This chain uses TRBV12-3 or TRBV12-4 with TRBJ2-5; TRBD1 or TRBD2 may be the D gene (5 bases each). There are 14 residues in the CDR3. Trimming removed 6 bases from V and 5 bases from J, with 16 bases in between. CDR3 sequence: CASSSGPQTETQYF. Written as DNA, the CDR3 is TGTGCCAGCAGCTCGGGACCCCAGACGGAGACCCAGTACTTC.

The chain is built from TRBV3-1 and TRBJ2-3; D remains unclear. V was shortened by 0 bases and J by 4 bases, with 11 bases between the two germline ends. The germline V gene has CDR1 LGHDT and CDR2 YNNKEL (reference sequence). The CDR3 totals 15 residues. The CDR3 sequence: CASSQDYAGPDTQYF. CDR3 in DNA: TGTGCCAGCAGCCAAGATTACGCAGGACCAGATACGCAGTATTTT.

This clonotype was counted only a few times. CDR3 sequence reads: CSVRGTDQNQPQHF. The CDR3 coding sequence is TGCAGCGTTCGGGGGACGGACCAAAATCAGCCCCAGCATTTT. The gene calls are TRBV29-1 and TRBJ1-5; D is perhaps TRBD1 (5 bases). The CDR3 is 14 amino acids. CDR1 SQVTM and CDR2 ANQGSEA come from the germline V gene. Trimming stripped 5 bases from V and 4 bases from J, with 15 bases between.

The chain has TRBV27 and TRBJ2-5, with a possible D match to TRBD1 (6 bases). CDR3 length equals 16 residues. Germline CDR1 and CDR2: MNHEY and SMNVEV (reference sequence). V gave up 5 bases and J gave up 0 bases, with 16 bases separating them. The CDR3 region has the DNA TGTGCCAGCAGTCCCACGACAGGATGGTACCAAGAGACCCAGTACTTC. Residues: CASSPTTGWYQETQYF.

The V call is TRBV20-1, the J call TRBJ2-5; D unresolved. With 6 bases removed from V and 7 bases from J, the gap between germline ends came to 12 bases. The length of the CDR3 is 11 residues. Germline assignment: CDR1 DFQATT and CDR2 SNEGSKA (reference sequence). The DNA of the CDR3 is TGCAGTGCCAAGCCCCCAGGGACCCAGTACTTC. Translated, it gives CSAKPPGTQYF.

This clonotype was recorded a few times. The rearrangement links TRBV13 to TRBJ2-7; the match to TRBD2 covers 9 bases. The CDR3 sequence is 14 residues long. The germline CDR1 and CDR2 sequences are PRHDT and FYEKMQ (reference sequence). The junction had 7 bases not matched to a gene; V was cut back by 6 bases and J by 4 bases. The DNA for the CDR3 is TGTGCCAGCAGGGCGCGGGGGGGCGTGTACGAGCAGTACTTC. This gives the protein CASRARGGVYEQYF.

The chain recombines TRBV6-2 or TRBV6-3 with TRBJ1-5, with 7 bases that match TRBD1. CDR3 length equals 15 residues. V shed 6 bases and J 8 bases; nucleotides not matched to a gene: 13. The germline CDR1 and CDR2 sequences are MNHEY and SVGEGT. The CDR3 DNA follows: TGTGCCAGCAGCCCGGGGACAGAGGGTCGGAAGCCCCAGCATTTT. This codes for CASSPGTEGRKPQHF.

This clonotype was observed a handful of times. The chain joins TRBV5-1 to TRBJ2-1; D is ambiguous. CDR1 is SGHRS, CDR2 YFSETQ, per germline. The V and J ends lost 4 bases and 0 bases respectively, with 11 bases between them. The CDR3 contains 15 residues. The CDR3 reads CASSIDGSSYNEQFF. The DNA for the CDR3 is TGCGCCAGCAGCATCGACGGAAGCTCCTACAATGAGCAGTTCTTC.

There are a few counts of this clonotype. V usage is TRBV10-3 and J usage is TRBJ1-5, with D tentatively TRBD1 (5 bases). Trimming took 8 bases from V and 2 from J, leaving 10 bases between them. Germline V gene lookup returns CDR1 ENHRY and CDR2 SYGVKD. The CDR3 spans 13 residues. Written as DNA, the CDR3 is TGTGCCATCGGGGGATCGGGCAATCAGCCCCAGCATTTT. It translates to CAIGGSGNQPQHF.

The rearrangement links TRBV12-3 or TRBV12-4 to TRBJ2-2; no clear D. V shed 5 bases and J shed 7 bases, with 8 bases lying between them. This CDR3 comprises 12 residues. The CDR3 sequence: CASSVYGGELFF. The CDR3 nucleotides read TGTGCCAGCAGTGTGTATGGCGGGGAGCTGTTTTTT.

This clonotype was seen a few times. The chain links TRBV10-3 to TRBJ2-2, with D perhaps matching TRBD2 (7 bases). The V gene's germline CDR1 is ENHRY and CDR2 SYGVKD. This CDR3 has 14 amino acids. Trimming took 7 bases from V and 3 from J, leaving 12 bases between them. CDR3 in DNA: TGTGCCATCAAGGGGGGGCTCGACACCGGGGAGCTGTTTTTT. Its protein product is CAIKGGLDTGELFF.

Concerning this clonotype itself: A much bigger clone sits one base away, suggesting this may be a read error. The rearrangement links TRBV28 to TRBJ2-1, with D uncertain. Trimming pared 3 bases from V and 7 bases from J, leaving 13 bases between. This CDR3 spans 14 amino acids. The germline V gene has CDR1 MDHEN and CDR2 SYDVKM. The CDR3 bases are TGTGCCAGCAGTTTTCCCCGGGCCTGGAATGAGCAGTTCTTC. It encodes CASSFPRAWNEQFF.

The chain is built from TRBV20-1 and TRBJ1-4; 8 positions match TRBD1. Germline CDR1 and CDR2: DFQATT and SNEGSKA (reference sequence). This CDR3 is built from 15 residues. The J segment lost 3 bases and the V segment lost 5 bases, leaving 8 bases of the junction unmatched. The CDR3 loop is CSARTQGASNEKLFF. Here the CDR3 DNA reads TGCAGTGCTCGAACTCAGGGGGCTTCTAATGAAAAACTGTTTTTT.

The chain links TRBV10-3 to TRBJ2-7; D is perhaps TRBD2 (6 bases). The germline V gene has CDR1 ENHRY and CDR2 SYGVKD. The length of the CDR3 is 13 residues. Trimming cost V 6 bases and J 4 bases, with 13 bases left between them. In DNA, the CDR3 is TGTGCCATCAGGGGGGACGGGGGATACGAGCAGTACTTC. Translation gives CAIRGDGGYEQYF.

J is TRBJ2-2 and V is TRBV15, with TRBD1 identical over 9 bases. Per the germline V gene, CDR1 is LNHNV and CDR2 is YYDKDF (reference sequence). V gave up 3 bases and J gave up 4 bases; unmatched junction bases: 0. This CDR3 has 14 residues. This CDR3 is CATSRTGGTGELFF. CDR3 coding DNA: TGTGCCACCAGCAGGACAGGGGGCACCGGGGAGCTGTTTTTT.

This chain joins TRBV18 and TRBJ2-7; 8 bases align to TRBD1. Looked up from germline, CDR1 is KGHSH and CDR2 is LQKENI. The CDR3 runs 15 residues. J was trimmed by 4 bases and V by 3 bases; bases with no gene match: 8. Here the CDR3 DNA reads TGTGCCAGCTCACCTATCCGGACAGGGAGATACGAGCAGTACTTC. It is translated as CASSPIRTGRYEQYF.

In its sample, this clonotype was seen a few times. The chain recombines TRBV7-2 with TRBJ1-2; the D is unclear. Per germline, CDR1 SGHTA and CDR2 FQGNSA. Trimming left V 2 bases short and J 3 bases short, with 13 bases between. The CDR3 is 15 amino acids. CDR3 in DNA: TGTGCCAGCAGCTTATCCCCCGTAGTACACTATGGCTACACCTTC. This codes for CASSLSPVVHYGYTF.

This clonotype was observed at least ten times. The genes are TRBV29-1 and TRBJ2-3, with D possibly being TRBD1 (6 bases). The CDR3 extends over 13 amino acids. Trimming shortened V by 7 bases and J by 0 bases, and 11 bases separated the two germline ends. Germline values: CDR1 SQVTM, CDR2 ANQGSEA. The CDR3 protein is CSDRDRSTDTQYF. The CDR3 DNA follows: TGCAGCGACAGGGATCGGAGCACAGATACGCAGTATTTT.

The genes are TRBV4-1 and TRBJ2-7; either TRBD1 or TRBD2 may fit D (5 bases each). CDR1 is MGHRA, CDR2 YSYEKL, per germline. The CDR3 runs 14 residues. The V end was cut by 1 base, the J end by 6 bases, with 13 bases between. The chain's CDR3 is CASSQGDEAGEQYF. As DNA, the CDR3 is TGCGCCAGCAGCCAAGGGGACGAAGCAGGCGAGCAGTACTTC.

Only a few counts were recorded for this clonotype. The chain is built from TRBV7-2 and TRBJ2-7; D unclear. The CDR3 loop spans 14 amino acids. The V gene's germline CDR1 is SGHTA and CDR2 FQGNSA. Trimming removed 2 bases from V and 1 base from J, with 9 bases in between. CDR3 residues: CASSLNSLSYEQYF. As DNA, the CDR3 is TGTGCCAGCAGCTTAAATTCCTTATCCTACGAGCAGTACTTC.